The present entry profiles one T cell receptor (beta chain) with its context. This clonotype has a handful of counts. Its cognate antigen has yet to be identified. No per-base quality is available; no much larger clone lies one base away. TCR beta VDJ combination and CDR3 sequence profiling used genomic DNA as the template. TCR repertoire sequencing was run on an Illumina HiSeq 2000. On the authors' methods: Repertoire assessment relied on Simpson's diversity index, CDR3 size and DJ length profiles, and TRBV/TRBJ rearrangement plots. Whichever DNA sequence was most abundant in the deep sequencing data was defined as the immunodominant clone. CDR3 amino acid sequences were checked for sharing between subjects and were compared against published repertoires and the VDJdb database. The public sequencing data were trimmed at Q25 with fastp and processed into clonotypes with MiXCR by TCRdb, which kept only in-frame beta chains. Identical CDR3 proteins give one entry, which carries the most common genes and DNA. The V and J calls and clone size are TCRdb's, not the authors'. Within this sample are about 180,000 distinct CDR3 sequences, with about half of them counted one time only. About 1.8% of the sample is held by the ten biggest clonotypes.

The source of the sample is a study of CD8+CD57+ T cells in acquired aplastic anemia (dated by TCRdb to 2017 to 2018). With respect to the entire study: On average, sorted CD4+ and CD8+ cells yielded roughly 3.4 ug of extracted DNA, with a range of about 0.17 to 27.4 ug. CD8+CD57+ expansion was defined as a frequency above the mean frequency observed in healthy subjects. The investigation overall reported the following: Around 27 CD8+ CDR3 sequences were found to be shared between patients and controls, but these sequences appeared to be highly expressed in patients and within the immunodominant clones of the patients. Between patients and healthy controls, no significant difference in CD8+ Simpson's diversity was found (P=0.060).

The patients picked for sequencing were ones in whom flow cytometry had shown an expansion of CD8+CD57+ cells. Severe acquired aplastic anemia was diagnosed in all patients according to International Study of Aplastic Anemia and Agranulocytosis and Camitta criteria. No patient had received any therapy when blood was sampled. TCR repertoires of sorted CD4+ and CD8+ blood T cells from severe aplastic anemia patients and healthy subjects were deep-sequenced in the study. Patients were enrolled under clinicaltrials.gov protocols 00001620, 01623167, 00001397, 00071045, 00081523 and 00961064 in the USA. Ficoll-Paque density gradient centrifugation was used to isolate peripheral blood mononuclear cells. CD4+ and CD8+ T cells were sorted by FACS or magnetic beads before DNA extraction. There are 15 amino acids in the CDR3, from cysteine to phenylalanine inclusive. Just CDR3 DNA is preserved here, 45 bases in frame from base 1. Relative to germline, V is missing 5 bases and J is missing 8 bases, with 11 bases of the junction outside any gene match. Reading the germline V gene gives CDR1 KGHDR and CDR2 SFDVKD.

This TCR came from a human donor with aplastic anemia. The sequenced sample consisted of sorted CD4+, CD8+, or CD8+CD57+ T cells (not recorded which) from PBMCs. Recombination connected TRBV24-1 to TRBJ2-1; the central 7 bases match TRBD1. The CDR3: CATSAPRQGRDEQFF. The DNA sequence is as follows: TGTGCCACCAGTGCCCCGAGACAGGGAAGGGATGAGCAGTTCTTC.